One sample yielded the 21 T cell receptor beta chains listed below, sequenced in a study of blood T cells in healthy people across ages. Sample-barcoded 5' priming and a J-beta primer mix drove a second PCR of about 6 to 12 cycles. TCRdb re-derived calls from the 5' RACE reads in MiXCR, one entry per CDR3 protein. The sample holds 1.5 million to 2 million distinct CDR3 sequences, 40% to 55% seen once. The sequenced material came from blood. The origin of the receptors is a woman between 40 and 50 years old in good health.

The rearrangement joins TRBV12-3 or TRBV12-4 to TRBJ2-7; 7 bases fit TRBD1. With 8 bases clipped from V and 7 bases from J, the junction kept 14 bases outside the gene matches. The CDR3 length is 14 residues. The DNA of the CDR3 is TGTGCCAGCTCCGAGGGACAGCCCTACGATGAGCAGTACTTC. It is translated as CASSEGQPYDEQYF.

This clonotype was observed a handful of times. The CDR3 sequence: CASSLERGGFQETQYF. The CDR3, as DNA: TGTGCCAGCAGTTTAGAGAGGGGGGGCTTTCAAGAGACCCAGTACTTC. This chain links TRBV28 with TRBJ2-5; TRBD2 might be the D (7 bases). The CDR3 sequence is 16 residues long. Germline V gene data show CDR1 as MDHEN and CDR2 as SYDVKM. V dropped 2 bases and J dropped 2 bases, with 15 bases sitting between them. The full variable domain, with the rest looked up from reference TRBV28 and TRBJ2-5, is DVKVTQSSRYLVKRTGEKVFLECVQDMDHENMFWYRQDPGLGLRLIYFSYDVKMKEKGDIPEGYSVSREKKERFSLILESASTNQTSMYLCASSLERGGFQETQYFGPGTRLLVL.

Points on this clonotype: The junction departs from the called germline gene at one end, perhaps through a read error. V is TRBV20-1 and J is TRBJ2-1; 7 nucleotides line up with TRBD2. CDR1 DFQATT and CDR2 SNEGSKA come from the germline V gene (reference sequence). This CDR3 region has 12 residues. The CDR3 reads CGAFAGVDEQFF. The CDR3, as DNA: TGCGGTGCTTTCGCGGGGGTCGATGAGCAGTTCTTC.

The V and J genes are TRBV20-1 and TRBJ2-1; weak D call: TRBD1 (6 bases). V lost 5 bases and J 1 base, leaving 12 bases between the germline ends. This CDR3 has 14 residues. Looked up from germline, CDR1 is DFQATT and CDR2 is SNEGSKA (reference sequence). DNA for the CDR3: TGCAGTGCTGAACAGGGATTATCCTACAATGAGCAGTTCTTC. Translation: CSAEQGLSYNEQFF.

This chain joins TRBV12-3 or TRBV12-4 and TRBJ1-2; tentatively, D is TRBD1 (6 bases). The CDR3 is 15 amino acids. V dropped 5 bases and J dropped 4 bases, with 17 bases sitting between them. The CDR3 DNA sequence: TGTGCCAGCAGTGCCGGGACATCCACTTCCTATGGCTACACCTTC. Amino acid sequence: CASSAGTSTSYGYTF.

This chain joins TRBV7-6 and TRBJ2-5; D remains unclear. The CDR3 runs 13 residues. CDR1 and CDR2 (germline): SGHVS, FNYEAQ. V lost 5 bases to trimming and J lost 5 bases, with 12 bases between them. The CDR3 coding sequence is TGTGCCAGCAGCATGGGAATCGGGGAGACCCAGTACTTC. Its translation is CASSMGIGETQYF.

The chain is built from TRBV3-1 and TRBJ2-3, with 8 nucleotides matching TRBD1. Germline V gene lookup returns CDR1 LGHDT and CDR2 YNNKEL (reference sequence). The CDR3 loop spans 16 amino acids. The trim removed 4 bases at V and 5 bases at J, leaving 11 bases unmatched. The CDR3, as DNA: TGTGCCAGCAGCCGTCGCGCAGGGGGCGGTATAGATACGCAGTATTTT. Translating it yields CASSRRAGGGIDTQYF.

Comment on this clonotype: A much larger clone differs by one base, so this may be a read error. The chain carries TRBV4-3 and TRBJ2-7; D remains unclear. CDR1 LGHNA and CDR2 YSLEER come from the germline V gene. Trimming pared 0 bases from V and 5 bases from J, leaving 8 bases between. The CDR3 covers 13 residues. CDR3 DNA sequence: TGCGCCAGCAGCCAAGATCTCCCCGACGAGCAGTACTTC. Its translation: CASSQDLPDEQYF.

The genes are TRBV5-1 and TRBJ2-2, with 12 positions matching TRBD2. Germline CDR1 reads SGHRS; CDR2 reads YFSETQ. CDR3 size: 15 residues. V was pared by 4 bases and J by 5 bases, with 3 bases of the junction left unmatched. CDR3 protein: CASSITSGGTGELFF. CDR3 sequence (DNA): TGCGCCAGCAGCATCACTAGCGGGGGGACCGGGGAGCTGTTTTTT.

This chain uses TRBV7-2 with TRBJ2-1, with TRBD2 as a possible D gene (7 bases). From germline, CDR1 is SGHTA and CDR2 FQGNSA. Trimming removed 4 bases from V and 2 bases from J, with 21 bases in between. The CDR3 spans 18 residues. The CDR3 region has the DNA TGTGCCAGCAGCTCCTCCGGTGCGGGGGCCCCCCCCTACAATGAGCAGTTCTTC. Protein sequence: CASSSSGAGAPPYNEQFF.

Only one count was recorded for this clonotype. The chain links TRBV20-1 to TRBJ1-6, with 8 bases identical to TRBD1. The V segment lost 6 bases and the J segment 0 bases; nucleotides outside the gene matches: 7. Germline loops: CDR1 DFQATT, CDR2 SNEGSKA (reference sequence). The CDR3 consists of 16 residues. The CDR3 reads CSARTGTSSYNSPLHF. The CDR3 DNA reads as TGCAGTGCCCGGACAGGGACAAGCTCCTATAATTCACCCCTCCACTTT.

This clonotype has only a few counts. The V and J genes are TRBV27 and TRBJ2-1; 12 bases are a match to TRBD1. V shed 5 bases and J 8 bases; nucleotides not matched to a gene: 10. The CDR3 has 16 residues. CDR1 is MNHEY and CDR2 is SMNVEV in the germline V gene (reference sequence). DNA of the CDR3: TGTGCCAGCAGTCTACCCGGGACAGGGGGCGGATATGAGCAGTTCTTC. Translation: CASSLPGTGGGYEQFF.

The CDR3: CSARGLSGLGTTSANEKLFF. CDR3 sequence (DNA): TGCAGTGCTAGGGGTCTTAGTGGTTTAGGTACAACCTCCGCTAATGAAAAACTGTTTTTT. The rearrangement uses TRBV20-1 and TRBJ1-4; no firm D call. CDR1 is DFQATT, CDR2 SNEGSKA, per germline (reference sequence). Trimming cost V 3 bases and J 3 bases, with 29 bases left between them. CDR3 size: 20 residues.

V usage is TRBV6-6 and J usage is TRBJ2-5; TRBD2 might be the D (5 bases). The CDR3 totals 12 residues. Germline lookup yields CDR1 MNHNY and CDR2 SVGAGI (reference sequence). The V and J ends lost 7 bases and 2 bases respectively, with 8 bases between them. The DNA for the CDR3 is TGTGCCAGCAACGGGGTTCAAGAGACCCAGTACTTC. This sequence encodes CASNGVQETQYF.

The rearrangement links TRBV7-2 to TRBJ1-5; D perhaps matches TRBD1 (5 bases). Trimming cost V 7 bases and J 5 bases, with 18 bases left between them. This CDR3 is built from 15 residues. CDR1 is SGHTA, CDR2 FQGNSA, per germline. CDR3 amino acids: CASKAGRVGDQPQHF. The CDR3 DNA reads as TGTGCCAGCAAGGCCGGCAGGGTGGGTGATCAGCCCCAGCATTTT.

There are a few counts of this clonotype. CDR3 nucleotide sequence: TGCAGTGCTCCCGTGGGTAGCGGTATCTTCCAAGAGACCCAGTACTTC. It specifies CSAPVGSGIFQETQYF. The chain is built from TRBV20-1 and TRBJ2-5; D may be TRBD2 (6 bases). V was trimmed by 5 bases and J by 1 base, leaving 20 bases between them. Germline CDR1 DFQATT, CDR2 SNEGSKA (reference sequence). The CDR3 runs to 16 residues.

In regard to this clonotype: This may arise from a read error, as a much more abundant clone is one base away. The V call is TRBV6-5, the J call TRBJ2-7; a possible D gene is TRBD2 (5 bases). Gene TRBJ2-5 matches the end of the DNA better, so the J call may be wrong. The germline V gene encodes CDR1 MNHEY and CDR2 SVGAGI. The CDR3 totals 13 residues. CDR3 region: CASSYSREETQYF. CDR3 in DNA: TGTGCCAGCAGTTACTCGAGGGAGGAGACCCAGTACTTC.

The chain couples TRBV20-1 to TRBJ2-5, with D perhaps TRBD2 (6 bases). Per germline, CDR1 DFQATT and CDR2 SNEGSKA (reference sequence). V lost 1 base and J 5 bases, leaving 17 bases between the germline ends. The CDR3 covers 15 residues. The CDR3 region has the DNA TGCAGTGCTAGAGCCGGGACTGTCCTTAGGGAGACCCAGTACTTC. Protein: CSARAGTVLRETQYF.

The V call is TRBV20-1, the J call TRBJ2-3; 9 bases are a match to TRBD1. J lost 5 bases, V lost 2 bases, and 11 bases had no gene match. Germline values: CDR1 DFQATT, CDR2 SNEGSKA (reference sequence). This CDR3 has 16 amino acids. CDR3 loop: CSARSMGQGYGDTQYF. DNA for the CDR3: TGCAGTGCTAGATCCATGGGACAGGGTTACGGAGATACGCAGTATTTT.

The V and J genes are TRBV28 and TRBJ2-7; TRBD2 aligns across 9 bases. V lost 2 bases, J lost 7 bases, and 12 bases stayed unmatched. The CDR3 is made up of 16 amino acids. Germline V CDR1 and CDR2: MDHEN, SYDVKM. For the CDR3, the DNA is TGTGCCAGCAGTTTACGGCGGGGGGGCCGATACAATGAGCAGTACTTC. It encodes CASSLRRGGRYNEQYF.

This clonotype was seen more than once but under ten times. The rearrangement uses TRBV20-1 and TRBJ2-7, with unresolved D. The length of the CDR3 is 11 residues. Trimming shortened V by 5 bases and J by 2 bases, and 7 bases separated the two germline ends. CDR1 and CDR2 (germline): DFQATT, SNEGSKA (reference sequence). CDR3 sequence (DNA): TGCAGTGCTTACCGTGCCTACGAGCAGTACTTC. This translates into CSAYRAYEQYF.